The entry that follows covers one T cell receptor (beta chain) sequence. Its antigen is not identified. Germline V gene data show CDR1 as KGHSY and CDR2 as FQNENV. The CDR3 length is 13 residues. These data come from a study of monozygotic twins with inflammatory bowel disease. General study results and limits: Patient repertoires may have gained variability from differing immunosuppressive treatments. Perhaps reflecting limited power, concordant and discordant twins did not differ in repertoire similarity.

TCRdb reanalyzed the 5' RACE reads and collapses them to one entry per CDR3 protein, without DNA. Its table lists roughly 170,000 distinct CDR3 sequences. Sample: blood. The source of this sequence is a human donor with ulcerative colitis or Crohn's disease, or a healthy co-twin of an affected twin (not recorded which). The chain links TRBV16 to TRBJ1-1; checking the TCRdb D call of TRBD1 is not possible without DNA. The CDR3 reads CASSLTGATEAFF.